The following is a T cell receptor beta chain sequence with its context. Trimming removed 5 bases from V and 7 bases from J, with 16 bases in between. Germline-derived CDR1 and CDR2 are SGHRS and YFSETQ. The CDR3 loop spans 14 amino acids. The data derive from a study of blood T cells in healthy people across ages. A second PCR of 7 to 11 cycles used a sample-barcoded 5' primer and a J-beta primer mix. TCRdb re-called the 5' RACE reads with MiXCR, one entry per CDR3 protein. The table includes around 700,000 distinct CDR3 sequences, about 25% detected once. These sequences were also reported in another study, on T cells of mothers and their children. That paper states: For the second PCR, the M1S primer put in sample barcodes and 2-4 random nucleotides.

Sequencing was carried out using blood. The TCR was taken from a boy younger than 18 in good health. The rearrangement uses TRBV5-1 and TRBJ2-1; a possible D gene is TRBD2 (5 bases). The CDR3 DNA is TGCGCCAGCAGTAGGACTCCCTCTCAGAATGAGCAGTTCTTC. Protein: CASSRTPSQNEQFF.